The 8 T cell receptor beta chains presented below share a single source sample, sequenced in a study of post-analysis software for immune sequencing data. Study results and limitations: Patients had higher frequencies than controls of about five TRBV segments, including TRBV5-6, TRBV5-1 and TRBV20-1.

TCR beta cDNA libraries included unique molecular identifiers. MiXCR, applied by TCRdb to the PCR reads, yields one record per CDR3 protein. The table records 170,000 or so distinct CDR3 sequences, approximately 28% of them present only once. Their specific antigens are unknown. Sequencing input: blood. Receptor source: a girl aged 5-17 years with multiple sclerosis.

This clonotype was observed many times. The gene calls are TRBV2 and TRBJ1-4; D possibly corresponds to TRBD1 (6 bases). In germline, CDR1 is SNHLY, CDR2 FYNNEI. This CDR3 is 18 amino acids long. V lost 7 bases, J lost 0 bases, and 21 bases lay in between. The CDR3 nucleotides read TGTGCCAGCACCGTTAGGGGGGCAAGCCGTGCAACTAATGAAAAACTGTTTTTT. Its translation is CASTVRGASRATNEKLFF.

This clonotype came up many times. The genes are TRBV6-1 and TRBJ1-2, with D possibly TRBD1 on 6 matching bases. Trimming left V 2 bases short and J 4 bases short, with 17 bases between. This CDR3 has 16 residues. Germline V gene sequence: CDR1 MNHNS, CDR2 SASEGT. As DNA, the CDR3 is TGTGCCAGCAGTGAATTTGCGGGAGGACAGCCCTATGGCTACACCTTC. This encodes CASSEFAGGQPYGYTF.

To note about this clonotype: One base away lies a much larger clone, so this may be a sequencing read error. The chain couples TRBV24-1 to TRBJ2-1; 9 positions match TRBD1. Germline-derived CDR1 and CDR2 are KGHDR and SFDVKD. This CDR3 comprises 16 residues. The CDR3 here is CATSDMGQGSYNEQLF. CDR3 DNA: TGTGCCACCAGTGATATGGGACAGGGCAGCTACAATGAGCAGCTCTTC.

This rearrangement joins TRBV20-1 to TRBJ1-3; D ambiguous. Trimming shortened V by 5 bases and J by 4 bases, and 9 bases separated the two germline ends. Germline lookup yields CDR1 DFQATT and CDR2 SNEGSKA (reference sequence). The CDR3 sequence is 12 residues long. DNA of the CDR3: TGCAGTGCTCGAGGGCCCGGAAACACCATATATTTT. It codes for CSARGPGNTIYF.

A word on this clonotype: This sequence may be a read error, since a much larger clone differs from it by one base. The J gene is TRBJ2-1, the V gene TRBV11-1; TRBD2 is a possible D gene (7 bases). The V and J ends lost 5 bases and 9 bases respectively, with 17 bases between them. The CDR3 has 14 residues. Germline V gene data show CDR1 as SGHAT and CDR2 as FQDESV (reference sequence). The CDR3 loop is CASSITRGAGEQFF. The CDR3 DNA reads TGTGCCAGCAGCATAACACGGGGGGCAGGTGAGCAGTTCTTC.

This clonotype was counted many times. This sequence joins TRBV3-1 and TRBJ1-2; D is unclear. CDR1 and CDR2 (germline): LGHDT, YNNKEL (reference sequence). The CDR3 spans 14 residues. The V gene lost 1 base and the J gene lost 4 bases, with 10 bases spanning the gap. Here the CDR3 DNA reads TGTGCCAGCAGCCAAGGCCGGCAGGTCTATGGCTACACCTTC. It specifies CASSQGRQVYGYTF. The whole variable domain, filled in from reference TRBV3-1 and TRBJ1-2, reads DTAVSQTPKYLVTQMGNDKSIKCEQNLGHDTMYWYKQDSKKFLKIMFSYNNKELIINETVPNRFSPKSPDKAHLNLHINSLELGDSAVYFCASSQGRQVYGYTFGSGTRLTVV.

The chain carries TRBV12-3 or TRBV12-4 and TRBJ2-1; 8 bases align to TRBD2. There are 15 residues in the CDR3. J gave up 2 bases and V 8 bases, and 8 bases lay outside the gene matches. The CDR3 bases are TGTGCCAGCCGTCGAGCGGGAGCCCCCTACAATGAGCAGTTCTTC. Translation: CASRRAGAPYNEQFF.

The V call is TRBV24-1, the J call TRBJ1-2; D is undetermined. CDR1 is KGHDR and CDR2 is SFDVKD in the germline V gene. Trimming left V 2 bases short and J 4 bases short, with 4 bases between. The CDR3 runs to 12 residues. DNA for the CDR3: TGTGCCACCAGTGATTCGTTCTATGGCTACACCTTC. Translation gives CATSDSFYGYTF.